This TCR beta chain comes out of a study of T cells after yellow fever vaccination. The overall study: Preparation of the low-cell-number fractions used SMART-Seq v4 Ultra Low Input.

With respect to this clonotype: Its matching antigen is unknown.

V was clipped by 0 bases and J by 7 bases, with 15 bases between them. Germline loops: CDR1 DFQATT, CDR2 SNEGSKA (reference sequence). The CDR3 covers 14 residues. Overall study results and limits: Post-booster samples contained most primary-vaccination clones (around 95% CD4, about 90% CD8).

In TCRdb, the 5' RACE reads were re-called with MiXCR into one record per CDR3 protein. The repertoire holds 300,000 to 400,000 distinct CDR3 sequences, with almost 4% as singletons. This clonotype was sampled from a man aged 18 to 30 who received the YFV17D yellow fever vaccine. The V call is TRBV20-1, the J call TRBJ1-2; D gene ambiguous. Sequencing was performed on PBMCs, taken 5 days after the yellow fever booster vaccination. CDR3 sequence (DNA): TGCAGTGCTAGAGATCCGGACTTTGTTCCTGGCTACACCTTC. It encodes CSARDPDFVPGYTF.